This T cell receptor beta chain appears in the sequencing data of a study of shared T cell receptors in the human thymus. Profiled with immunoSEQ multiplex PCR; TCRdb holds only in-frame clones, not every one. The data show 600,000 to 900,000 clones, with 70% to 90% seen just once and about 0.011% held by the top ten. This clone was counted a single time. The germline CDR1 and CDR2 sequences are SEHNR and FQNEAQ (reference sequence). The CDR3 runs 12 residues. J was trimmed by 5 bases and V by 6 bases; bases with no gene match: 3. This sample also appeared in a second study, on human thymus T cells. Per that study: Infants, healthy and Finnish, who were having corrective surgery for congenital heart defects served as donors. Obtained as resections during corrective heart surgery, the thymus tissue was then studied. Repertoires sampled from thymus and blood appeared biased in V and J gene usage. Related research examined unrelated individuals and reported that their thymic repertoires overlapped highly.

This receptor was identified in a girl under two years old with a congenital heart defect. J is TRBJ2-7 and V is TRBV7-9; 8 bases are a match to TRBD1. The sample comprised thymocytes. CDR3 protein: CASRDRAHEQYF. The CDR3 bases are TGTGCCAGCAGGGACAGGGCCCACGAGCAGTACTTC.